The 22 T cell receptor beta chains reported below all come from one sample, sequenced in a study of T cells in localized non-small cell lung cancer. Profiled with immunoSEQ multiplex PCR; TCRdb holds only in-frame clones, not every one. The table includes about 1,600 clones, around 30% detected once. The source was normal lung tissue next to the tumor, collected before any cancer treatment. Every receptor here comes from a male donor older than 55 with stage II squamous cell lung carcinoma.

This clone was counted between two and nine times. This chain joins TRBV19 and TRBJ1-1, with D unclear. The germline V gene encodes CDR1 LNHDA and CDR2 SQIVND (reference sequence). Trimming took 6 bases from V and 3 from J, leaving 17 bases between them. CDR3 length: 15 amino acids. CDR3 sequence reads: CASSTYAGSDTEAFF. In nucleotides, the CDR3 is TGTGCCAGTAGCACCTACGCGGGCTCGGACACTGAAGCTTTCTTT. The whole variable domain, remainder taken from reference TRBV19 and TRBJ1-1, is DGGITQSPKYLFRKEGQNVTLSCEQNLNHDAMYWYRQDPGQGLRLIYYSQIVNDFQKGDIAEGYSVSREKKESFPLTVTSAQKNPTAFYLCASSTYAGSDTEAFFGQGTRLTVV.

The CDR3: CASSPRGAFAYTEAFF. The CDR3 DNA is TGCGCCAGCAGTCCGAGGGGGGCTTTCGCTTACACTGAAGCTTTCTTT. The rearrangement joins TRBV10-1 to TRBJ1-1; tentative D call: TRBD1 (6 bases). The CDR3 consists of 16 residues. CDR1 and CDR2 from the germline V gene are WNHNN and SYGVQD (reference sequence). Trimming removed 5 bases at V and 3 bases at J, with 19 bases between.

This clone is labeled medium-sized. The chain employs TRBV6-8 and TRBJ2-1, with TRBD1 identical over 8 bases. This CDR3 comprises 15 residues. V shed 6 bases and J 6 bases; nucleotides not matched to a gene: 10. Germline CDR1 reads MNHGY; CDR2 reads SAAAGT. The CDR3 sequence: CASRELGQATNEQFF. DNA for the CDR3: TGTGCCAGCAGGGAATTGGGACAGGCTACCAATGAGCAGTTCTTC.

This clone was recorded a few times. The chain couples TRBV19 to TRBJ2-7, with 8 positions matching TRBD2. Germline V gene lookup returns CDR1 LNHDA and CDR2 SQIVND (reference sequence). CDR3 length: 11 residues. As DNA, the CDR3 is TGTGCTTGCGGGGGGTCCTACGAGCAGTACTTC. Residues: CACGGSYEQYF.

This clone was seen more than once but under ten times. The chain carries TRBV11-3 and TRBJ1-6, with D unresolved. Germline V CDR1 and CDR2: SGHNT, YENEEA. The CDR3 loop spans 14 amino acids. Trimming left V 3 bases short and J 9 bases short, with 12 bases between. The CDR3 reads CASSFQRNGSPLHF. CDR3 bases: TGTGCCAGCAGCTTTCAGCGGAACGGTTCACCCCTCCACTTT.

About this clone itself: This specimen includes other DNA sequences encoding the same CDR3. The chain recombines TRBV14 with TRBJ1-5; D possibly corresponds to TRBD1 (5 bases). The germline V and J ends were trimmed by 4 bases and 15 bases, with 16 bases remaining between them. Germline V gene data show CDR1 as SGHDN and CDR2 as FVKESK. The CDR3 spans 12 residues. The CDR3 DNA follows: TGTGCCAGCAGCCTAACCGGGACGCTTCCGCATTTT. This translates into CASSLTGTLPHF.

V gene TRBV4-1 combines with J gene TRBJ2-7, with a tentative D call TRBD1 (6 bases). CDR3 length equals 14 residues. Trimming pared 0 bases from V and 6 bases from J, leaving 12 bases between. The germline gives CDR1 MGHRA, CDR2 YSYEKL. The CDR3 loop is CASSQEMGAFEQYF. The CDR3 DNA is TGCGCCAGCAGCCAAGAAATGGGGGCCTTCGAGCAGTACTTC.

The DNA of the CDR3 is TGCAGCGTCGGGGTAGGAAGTAGCAATCAGCCCCAGCATTTT. This translates into CSVGVGSSNQPQHF. This chain joins TRBV29-1 and TRBJ1-5; no definite D call. V was cut by 6 bases and J by 0 bases, with 12 bases left in between. This CDR3 comprises 14 residues. The V gene's germline CDR1 is SQVTM and CDR2 ANQGSEA.

CDR3 DNA sequence: TGTGCCACCAGCAGAGCCGGGATTCTCTACGAGCAGTACTTC. This translates into CATSRAGILYEQYF. The chain uses TRBV15 and TRBJ2-7; D perhaps matches TRBD2 (5 bases). The CDR3 loop spans 14 amino acids. V lost 1 base and J 3 bases, leaving 10 bases between the germline ends. CDR1 and CDR2 (germline): LNHNV, YYDKDF (reference sequence).

Within the sample, this clone is large. This chain's CDR3 is CASSSGGMNSPLHF. CDR3 nucleotide sequence: TGCGCCAGCAGCTCGGGCGGGATGAATTCACCCCTCCACTTT. The chain uses TRBV5-1 and TRBJ1-6; D ambiguous. V was trimmed by 3 bases and J by 7 bases, leaving 11 bases between them. Per the germline V gene, CDR1 is SGHRS and CDR2 is YFSETQ. This CDR3 has 14 amino acids.

The chain combines TRBV6-1 with TRBJ1-6; no reliable D call. V dropped 0 bases and J dropped 7 bases, with 10 bases sitting between them. Germline V gives CDR1 MNHNS, CDR2 SASEGT. This CDR3 spans 15 amino acids. The CDR3 loop reads CASSEAEEGNSPLHF. The CDR3 DNA is TGTGCCAGCAGTGAAGCGGAGGAAGGGAATTCACCCCTCCACTTT.

A few counts support this clone. The chain carries TRBV4-1 and TRBJ1-2, with TRBD1 as a possible D gene (5 bases). CDR1 MGHRA and CDR2 YSYEKL come from the germline V gene. The CDR3 extends over 15 amino acids. V lost 4 bases to trimming and J lost 4 bases, with 16 bases between them. The DNA of the CDR3 is TGCGCCAGCAGCCCGGGACCCACAAGCAGCTATGGCTACACCTTC. As protein: CASSPGPTSSYGYTF.

The rearrangement joins TRBV9 to TRBJ2-5; 7 bases are a match to TRBD2. The CDR3 runs to 15 residues. Germline V gene lookup returns CDR1 SGDLS and CDR2 YYNGEE. Germline trimming cut 3 bases from V and 1 base from J; bases unmatched to any gene: 6. Written as DNA, the CDR3 is TGTGCCAGCAGCGCTAGCGGCCGCCCCCAAGAGACCCAGTACTTC. It specifies CASSASGRPQETQYF.

This clone is classed as large. The rearrangement links TRBV10-2 to TRBJ2-1; TRBD2 agrees at 8 bases. V trimming: 0 bases; J trimming: 7 bases; junction bases outside the gene matches: 8. Germline loops: CDR1 WSHSY, CDR2 SAAADI. The CDR3 consists of 16 residues. The CDR3 DNA follows: TGCGCCAGCAGTGAGTCGAGTAGCGGGGCCAGGAATGAGCAGTTCTTC. It is translated as CASSESSSGARNEQFF.

V gene TRBV29-1 combines with J gene TRBJ2-3; D is uncertain. The germline V gene encodes CDR1 SQVTM and CDR2 ANQGSEA. The CDR3 has 13 residues. The V gene lost 3 bases and the J gene lost 1 base, with 8 bases spanning the gap. The CDR3 DNA sequence: TGCAGCGTTGAGGGCAGTGGCACAGATACGCAGTATTTT. This encodes CSVEGSGTDTQYF.

This clone was counted between two and nine times. This sequence joins TRBV6-8 and TRBJ1-1; D unclear. CDR1 is MNHGY and CDR2 is SAAAGT in the germline V gene. V lost 5 bases to trimming and J lost 1 base, with 5 bases between them. The CDR3 covers 12 residues. In DNA, the CDR3 is TGTGCCAGCAGTGTGGGGAACACTGAAGCTTTCTTT. It is translated as CASSVGNTEAFF.

This clone was counted only a few times. The germline gene is not matched at one end of the junction; a read error may be the cause. J is TRBJ2-2 and V is TRBV6-4; 9 bases map to TRBD1. Germline loops: CDR1 MRHNA, CDR2 SNTAGT. The CDR3 is made up of 16 amino acids. This CDR3 reads CASSYSPTGGTGELFF. The DNA of the CDR3 is TGTGCCAGCAGTTACTCTCCGACAGGGGGAACCGGGGAGCTGTTTTTT.

The genes are TRBV14 and TRBJ2-7; TRBD1 matches at 9 bases. In germline, CDR1 is SGHDN, CDR2 FVKESK. After removal of 3 bases from V and 2 bases from J, the junction contained 5 bases not matched to a gene. The CDR3 is 15 residues long. The CDR3, as DNA: TGTGCCAGCAGCCAGGCGGGACAGGGACCCTACGAGCAGTACTTC. Its translation: CASSQAGQGPYEQYF.

By sample share, this clone is medium-sized (0.01 to 0.1%). J is TRBJ1-6 and V is TRBV1. TRBV1 is classified as a pseudogene. The CDR3 sequence is 15 residues long. In DNA form, the CDR3 reads TGCGCCAGCAGCCAAGCCGGGGAGGATAATTCACCCCTCCACTTT. Its protein product is CASSQAGEDNSPLHF.

This clone counts as medium-sized. The genes are TRBV11-3 and TRBJ1-1; TRBD1 agrees at 9 bases. CDR1 is SGHNT, CDR2 YENEEA, per germline. The CDR3 loop spans 14 amino acids. The V segment lost 1 base and the J segment 8 bases; nucleotides outside the gene matches: 5. The CDR3 region is CASSLGVGTGEAFF. CDR3 nucleotide sequence: TGTGCCAGCAGCTTAGGGGTGGGGACAGGGGAAGCTTTCTTT.

The V gene is TRBV4-1, the J gene TRBJ2-1; 11 positions match TRBD2. Germline V gene sequence: CDR1 MGHRA, CDR2 YSYEKL. V was clipped by 3 bases and J by 4 bases; unmatched bases: 5. The CDR3 runs to 16 residues. CDR3 DNA: TGCGCCAGCAGCCAGTCTAGCGGGGGGAAATACAATGAGCAGTTCTTC. Protein product: CASSQSSGGKYNEQFF.

The V call is TRBV6-8, the J call TRBJ2-4; 13 positions match TRBD2. Germline-derived CDR1 and CDR2 are MNHGY and SAAAGT. The CDR3 length is 17 residues. With V trimmed by 6 bases and J by 0 bases, 5 bases remained unmatched. CDR3 sequence: CASSRGTSGVAKNIQYF. For the CDR3, the DNA is TGTGCCAGCAGCCGGGGGACTAGCGGGGTAGCCAAAAACATTCAGTACTTC.